The 2 T cell receptor beta chains below come from one sample, sequenced in a study of blood T cell repertoires in COVID-19. This table comes from immunoSEQ multiplex PCR, and its TCRdb copy is limited to in-frame clones, with some not included. Here the sample spans approximately 200,000 clones, 75% to 90% being singletons. Source material: PBMCs or T cells enriched from blood (not recorded which). These receptor sequences come from a woman between 40 and 55 years old with acute COVID-19.

V is TRBV25-1 and J is TRBJ1-1; D possibly corresponds to TRBD1 (5 bases). Germline lookup yields CDR1 MGHDK and CDR2 SYGVNS. V lost 1 base, J lost 4 bases, and 13 bases lay in between. The CDR3 runs 15 residues. The CDR3, as DNA: TGTGCCAGCAGTGAATGGAGTGCGGGGGGCACTGAAGCTTTCTTT. It specifies CASSEWSAGGTEAFF.

Note on this clone: This specimen includes other DNA sequences encoding the same CDR3. This chain uses TRBV7-3 with TRBJ2-7; D might be TRBD1 (5 bases). This CDR3 is built from 13 residues. Trimming removed 5 bases at V and 4 bases at J, with 12 bases between. The V gene's germline CDR1 is SGHTA and CDR2 FQGTGA. CDR3 sequence reads: CASSPGQGYEQYF. As DNA, the CDR3 is TGTGCCAGCAGCCCCGGCCAGGGTTACGAGCAGTACTTC.